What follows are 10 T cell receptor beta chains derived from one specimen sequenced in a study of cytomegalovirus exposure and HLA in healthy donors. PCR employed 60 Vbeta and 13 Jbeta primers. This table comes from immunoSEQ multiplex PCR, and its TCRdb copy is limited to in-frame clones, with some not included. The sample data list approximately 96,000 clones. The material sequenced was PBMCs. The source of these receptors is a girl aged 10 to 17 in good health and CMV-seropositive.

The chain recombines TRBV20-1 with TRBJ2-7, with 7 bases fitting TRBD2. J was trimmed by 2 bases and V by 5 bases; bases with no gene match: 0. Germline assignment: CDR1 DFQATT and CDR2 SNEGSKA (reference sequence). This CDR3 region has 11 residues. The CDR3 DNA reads TGCAGTGCTGGGGGGGCCTACGAGCAGTACTTC. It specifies CSAGGAYEQYF.

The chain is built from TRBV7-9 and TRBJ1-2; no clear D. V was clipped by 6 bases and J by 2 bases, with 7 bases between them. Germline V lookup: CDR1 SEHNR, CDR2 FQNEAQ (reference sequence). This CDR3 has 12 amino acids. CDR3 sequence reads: CASSQENYGYTF. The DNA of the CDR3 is TGTGCCAGCAGTCAGGAAAACTATGGCTACACCTTC.

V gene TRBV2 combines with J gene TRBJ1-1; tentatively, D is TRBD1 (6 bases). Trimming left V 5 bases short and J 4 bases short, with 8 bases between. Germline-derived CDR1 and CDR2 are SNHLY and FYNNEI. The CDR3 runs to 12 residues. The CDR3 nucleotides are TGTGCCAGCAGTACAGGGCGCACTGAAGCTTTCTTT. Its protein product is CASSTGRTEAFF. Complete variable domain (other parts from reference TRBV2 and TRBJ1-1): EPEVTQTPSHQVTQMGQEVILRCVPISNHLYFYWYRQILGQKVEFLVSFYNNEISEKSEIFDDQFSVERPDGSNFTLKIRSTKLEDSAMYFCASSTGRTEAFFGQGTRLTVV.

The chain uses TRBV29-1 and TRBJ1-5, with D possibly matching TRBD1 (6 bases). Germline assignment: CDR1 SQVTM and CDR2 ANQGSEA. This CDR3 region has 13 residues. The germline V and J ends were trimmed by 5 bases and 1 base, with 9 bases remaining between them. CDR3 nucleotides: TGCAGCGTTAGCAGGGGAAGCAATCAGCCCCAGCATTTT. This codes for CSVSRGSNQPQHF.

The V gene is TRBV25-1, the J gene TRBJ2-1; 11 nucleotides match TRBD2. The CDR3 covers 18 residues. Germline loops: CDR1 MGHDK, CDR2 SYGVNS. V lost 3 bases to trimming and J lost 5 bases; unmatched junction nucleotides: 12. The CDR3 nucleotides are TGTGCCAGCAGTGATCCCAAGAGGGGACTAGCGGCTGACAATGAGCAGTTCTTC. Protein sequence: CASSDPKRGLAADNEQFF.

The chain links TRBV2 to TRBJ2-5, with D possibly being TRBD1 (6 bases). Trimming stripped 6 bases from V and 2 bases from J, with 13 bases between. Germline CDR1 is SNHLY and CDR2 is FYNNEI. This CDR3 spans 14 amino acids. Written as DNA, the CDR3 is TGTGCCAGCAGCGCAGAAAGGGGGCAAGAGACCCAGTACTTC. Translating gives CASSAERGQETQYF.

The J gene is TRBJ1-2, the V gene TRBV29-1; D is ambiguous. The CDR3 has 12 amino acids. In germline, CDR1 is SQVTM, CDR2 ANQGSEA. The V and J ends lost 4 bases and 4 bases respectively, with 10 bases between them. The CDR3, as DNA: TGCAGCGTTGGGCAGGCCGTCTATGGCTACACCTTC. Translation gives CSVGQAVYGYTF. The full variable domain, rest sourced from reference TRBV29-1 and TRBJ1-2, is SAVISQKPSRDICQRGTSLTIQCQVDSQVTMMFWYRQQPGQSLTLIATANQGSEATYESGFVIDKFPISRPNLTFSTLTVSNMSPEDSSIYLCSVGQAVYGYTFGSGTRLTVV.

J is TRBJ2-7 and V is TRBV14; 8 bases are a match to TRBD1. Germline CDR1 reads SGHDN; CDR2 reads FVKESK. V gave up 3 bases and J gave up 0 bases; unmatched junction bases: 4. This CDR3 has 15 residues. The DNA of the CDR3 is TGTGCCAGCAGCCACCTCGGACAGGGCTCCTACGAGCAGTACTTC. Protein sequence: CASSHLGQGSYEQYF.

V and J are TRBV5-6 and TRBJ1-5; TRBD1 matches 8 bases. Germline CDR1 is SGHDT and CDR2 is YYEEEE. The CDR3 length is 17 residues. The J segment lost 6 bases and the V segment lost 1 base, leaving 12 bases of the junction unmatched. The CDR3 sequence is CASSLTGGGTGAQPQHF. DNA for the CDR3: TGTGCCAGCAGCTTGACAGGGGGAGGTACGGGAGCTCAGCCCCAGCATTTT.

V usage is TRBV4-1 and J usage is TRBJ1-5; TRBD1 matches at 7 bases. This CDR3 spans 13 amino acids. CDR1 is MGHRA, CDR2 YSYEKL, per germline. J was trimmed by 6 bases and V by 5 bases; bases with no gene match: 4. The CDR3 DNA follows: TGCGCCAGCAGCTCAGGGGGAAGTCAGCCCCAGCATTTT. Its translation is CASSSGGSQPQHF.